One sample yielded the 2 T cell receptor beta chains listed below, sequenced in a study of cytotoxic CD8 clonotypes in ibrutinib-treated CLL. The data were produced by immunoSEQ multiplex PCR, yet TCRdb's version contains in-frame clones alone and is incomplete. The table records 250,000 to 350,000 clones, roughly 76% of them present only once. Sequenced here: PBMCs, sampled at disease progression, from a patient treated with ibrutinib. The receptor source for this set is a human donor with chronic lymphocytic leukemia.

The chain uses TRBV6-6 and TRBJ2-7; possible D gene TRBD1, 6 bases. Germline-derived CDR1 and CDR2 are MNHNY and SVGAGI (reference sequence). The CDR3 sequence is 14 residues long. V was trimmed by 0 bases and J by 4 bases, leaving 10 bases between them. The CDR3: CASSYSTGGYEQYF. In nucleotides, the CDR3 is TGTGCCAGCAGTTACTCGACAGGAGGTTACGAGCAGTACTTC.

The rearrangement joins TRBV14 to TRBJ2-7; perhaps TRBD1 as D (6 bases). Trimming cost V 3 bases and J 4 bases, with 13 bases left between them. Per the germline V gene, CDR1 is SGHDN and CDR2 is FVKESK. This CDR3 spans 14 amino acids. The CDR3: CASSHRDKIYEQYF. The CDR3 DNA reads TGTGCCAGCAGCCACCGGGACAAAATTTACGAGCAGTACTTC.